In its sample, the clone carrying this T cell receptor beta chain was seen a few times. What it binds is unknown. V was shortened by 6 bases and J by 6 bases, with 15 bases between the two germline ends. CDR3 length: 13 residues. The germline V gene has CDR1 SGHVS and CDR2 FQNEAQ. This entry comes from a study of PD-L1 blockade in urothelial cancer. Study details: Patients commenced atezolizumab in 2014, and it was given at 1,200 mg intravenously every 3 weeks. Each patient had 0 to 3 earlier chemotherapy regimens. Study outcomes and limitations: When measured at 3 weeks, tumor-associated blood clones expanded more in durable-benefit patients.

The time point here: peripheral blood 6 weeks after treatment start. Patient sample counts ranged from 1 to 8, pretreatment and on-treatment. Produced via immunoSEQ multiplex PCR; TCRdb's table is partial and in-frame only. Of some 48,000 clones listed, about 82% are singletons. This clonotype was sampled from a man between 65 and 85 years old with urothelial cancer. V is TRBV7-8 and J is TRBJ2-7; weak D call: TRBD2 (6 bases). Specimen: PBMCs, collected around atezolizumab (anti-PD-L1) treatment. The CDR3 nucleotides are TGTGCCAGCAGTGGAGGGATAGACGGCGAGCAGTACTTC. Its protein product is CASSGGIDGEQYF.